A selection of T cell receptor beta chains follows, all from one sample in a study of CD8 T cells in ankylosing spondylitis. TCRdb called the 5' RACE reads again in MiXCR, with one record for every CDR3 protein. The sample yields fewer than 400,000 distinct CDR3 sequences, about 15% seen once. Sequencing used blood, either unsorted or a sorted T cell fraction (not recorded which). Receptor source: a male donor with ankylosing spondylitis or in good health (not recorded which). Both conserved end residues are part of each CDR3. A D gene is named only where the DNA matches it firmly. Only part of the rows carry a size: once, few, many, or a class if the clone is expanded.

size,J,D,V,DNA,CDR3
.,TRBJ1-5,.,TRBV12-3/TRBV12-4,TGTGCCAGCAACCCCGAGGACACTCATCAGCCCCAGCATTTT,CASNPEDTHQPQHF
.,TRBJ1-2,.,TRBV7-2,TGTGCCAGCAGCTTACTTCTCCTCAGCCGATGGAGCTACACCTTC,CASSLLLLSRWSYTF
few,TRBJ1-1,.,TRBV15,TGTGCCACCAGCAGAGTTGAGGGATTAGAGGAAGCTTTCTTT,CATSRVEGLEEAFF
few,TRBJ2-5,.,TRBV7-9,TGTGCCAGCAGCCCGGTAGATCCAGAGACCCAGTACTTC,CASSPVDPETQYF
.,TRBJ2-3,.,TRBV4-2,TGTGCCAGCAGCCAAGATGCCCGCACAGATACGCAGTATTTT,CASSQDARTDTQYF
.,TRBJ2-2,.,TRBV18,TGTGCCAGCTCACCCTTTTTGGGACAGAACACCGGGGAGCTGTTTTTT,CASSPFLGQNTGELFF
.,TRBJ2-3,.,TRBV12-3/TRBV12-4,TGTGCCAGCAGGCCCCGAGGAACCATACGTAAGGATACGCAGTATTTT,CASRPRGTIRKDTQYF
few,TRBJ1-1,.,TRBV19,TGTGCCAGTAGTATCGGCACGAACACTGAAGCTTTCTTT,CASSIGTNTEAFF
.,TRBJ2-3,.,TRBV20-1,TGCAGTGCTACAGGGTTTAGCACAGATACGCAGTATTTT,CSATGFSTDTQYF
few,TRBJ2-5,TRBD2,TRBV6-1,TGTGCCAGCAGCCGGACTAGCGGAAGGGGGATAGAGACCCAGTACTTC,CASSRTSGRGIETQYF
few,TRBJ2-2,TRBD1,TRBV18,TGTGCCAGCTCACAAATTGCGGGACAGGGGGCGAACACCGGGGAGCTGTTTTTT,CASSQIAGQGANTGELFF
many,TRBJ2-3,.,TRBV25-1,TGTGCCAGCAGTGAACAGGACGGCACAGATACGCAGTATTTT,CASSEQDGTDTQYF
few,TRBJ1-1,.,TRBV7-7,TGTGCCAGCAGCCCCTGGGGTGGCACTGAAGCTTTCTTT,CASSPWGGTEAFF
many,TRBJ1-2,.,TRBV5-1,TGCGCCAGCAGCTTCCCAGGGTCGGATGGCTACACCTTC,CASSFPGSDGYTF
.,TRBJ2-7,TRBD1,TRBV27,TGTGCCAGCAGTTTGCTGGACAGGGGGCCGAAGCAGTACTTC,CASSLLDRGPKQYF
.,TRBJ2-3,TRBD1,TRBV10-3,TGTGCCATCAGACCCTCGACAGGGTCAGATACGCAGTATTTT,CAIRPSTGSDTQYF
once,TRBJ2-3,.,TRBV2,TGTGCCACCGCCTCAGGGCCGTGGTATTTT,CATASGPWYF
.,TRBJ2-4,TRBD1,TRBV20-1,TGCAGTGCTAGAGTCCCAGACAGGGTAAACATTCAGTACTTC,CSARVPDRVNIQYF
.,TRBJ2-1,TRBD1,TRBV5-1,TGCGCCAGCAGTTGGGACAGGGTCAATGAGCAGTTCTTC,CASSWDRVNEQFF
.,TRBJ1-2,.,TRBV7-2,TGTGCCAGCAGCTTAGCGGTGGATGCTAACTATGGCTACACCTTC,CASSLAVDANYGYTF
few,TRBJ2-5,TRBD2,TRBV15,TGTGCCACCAGCAAGCGGACTAGCGGGTACCAAGAGACCCAGTACTTC,CATSKRTSGYQETQYF
.,TRBJ2-4,TRBD2,TRBV3-1,TGTGCCAGCAGCCCGGGAGGAGCGGCGGTGAGGAACATTCAGTACTTC,CASSPGGAAVRNIQYF
.,TRBJ2-2,.,TRBV6-5,TGTGCCAGCACCTCTAGGAGCGGGGAGCTGTTTTTT,CASTSRSGELFF
few,TRBJ2-3,.,TRBV4-2,TGTGCCAGCAGCCACCCCGATTTAGATACGCAGTATTTT,CASSHPDLDTQYF
.,TRBJ2-7,TRBD2,TRBV7-9,TGTGCCAGCAGCCATTTAGAGGCGGGAGTTCGGGAGCAGTACTTC,CASSHLEAGVREQYF
.,TRBJ2-7,.,TRBV20-1,TGCAGTGCGCTAGCGGGCAGGGGGACCCCAGTGCAGTACTTC,CSALAGRGTPVQYF
few,TRBJ1-1,.,TRBV6-2/TRBV6-3,TGTGCCAGCAGTCCCCTACAGGGATACACTGAAGCTTTCTTT,CASSPLQGYTEAFF
few,TRBJ2-7,TRBD1,TRBV20-1,TGCAGTGCTAGAGCGGGACAGGGTTCCTACGAGCAGTACTTC,CSARAGQGSYEQYF
.,TRBJ2-5,.,TRBV5-1,TGCGCCAGCAGCTTGTATGGCGGGGAGTCCGATGGAGAGACCCAGTACTTC,CASSLYGGESDGETQYF
few,TRBJ2-3,.,TRBV9,TGTGCCAGCAGCGTAGTGCCTAACACAGATACGCAGTATTTT,CASSVVPNTDTQYF
.,TRBJ2-5,.,TRBV29-1,TGCAGCGTTGAAAGGACACCCCAAGAGACCCAGTACTTC,CSVERTPQETQYF
.,TRBJ2-7,.,TRBV6-1,TGTGCCAGCAGTGCCGAGGTTACCGAGCAGTACTTC,CASSAEVTEQYF
.,TRBJ2-1,TRBD2,TRBV12-3/TRBV12-4,TGTGCCTTCAGTTTCTCCCTACTGGCGGGAGGGCCCTCGGATGAGCAGTTCTTC,CAFSFSLLAGGPSDEQFF
.,TRBJ2-5,.,TRBV25-1,TGTGCCAGCAGTGACCTCGGGTCCCTCGATCCCAAGAAGACCCAGTACTTC,CASSDLGSLDPKKTQYF
few,TRBJ2-1,.,TRBV7-2,TGTGCCAGCAGCTTAGACCGAGCGATCTACAATGAGCAGTTCTTC,CASSLDRAIYNEQFF
once,TRBJ2-4,.,TRBV12-3/TRBV12-4,TGTGCCAGCAGTGAAGTGCAAAACATTCAGTACTTC,CASSEVQNIQYF
.,TRBJ2-3,.,TRBV7-2,TGTGCCAGCAGCTTAGCTACGGGGGATACGCAGTATTTT,CASSLATGDTQYF
once,TRBJ2-7,.,TRBV12-3/TRBV12-4,TGTGCCAGCAGTTTAATGGACCAAGGGCAGTACTTC,CASSLMDQGQYF
few,TRBJ2-7,.,TRBV3-1,TGTGCCAGCAGCCAAGCCCTCAAGACCTACGAGCAGTACTTC,CASSQALKTYEQYF
.,TRBJ2-7,TRBD2,TRBV3-1,TGTGCCAGCAGCGTCACTAGCGGGGGTTTCTACGAGCAGTACTTC,CASSVTSGGFYEQYF
.,TRBJ1-1,TRBD1,TRBV5-4,TGTGCCAGCGGCGACAGGGCAGCGAACACTGAAGCTTTCTTT,CASGDRAANTEAFF
.,TRBJ2-3,.,TRBV6-1,TGTGCCAGCAGTATCCGCGGGGCAGATACGCAGTATTTT,CASSIRGADTQYF
.,TRBJ2-7,.,TRBV12-3/TRBV12-4,TGTGCCAGCAGTTTCGGAGTCTCCCGGGGGTACGAGCAGTACTTC,CASSFGVSRGYEQYF
few,TRBJ2-1,.,TRBV6-1,TGTGCCAGTTGGGACACCCGGGCCTACAATGAGCAGTTCTTC,CASWDTRAYNEQFF